This TCR beta chain is from a study of blood T cells in healthy people across ages. Whole-study findings and limits: The percentage of naive T cells correlated strongly with TCR beta diversity. Higher diversity and more naive CD4+ cells were features of long-lived donors, compared to aged donors.

As concerns this clonotype: No antigen is known for it. A much larger clone sits a single nucleotide away, making a read error possible.

A second about 7 to 12 cycle PCR used barcoded and J-beta primers. TCRdb reanalysed the 5' RACE reads using MiXCR and keeps one entry per CDR3 protein. In the table there are 1.5 million or so distinct CDR3 sequences, approximately 39% of which are singletons. V was cut by 5 bases and J by 7 bases, with 13 bases left in between. Germline CDR1 and CDR2: SGHTA and FQGNSA. This CDR3 is built from 13 residues. This chain joins TRBV7-2 and TRBJ2-3, with unresolved D. This receptor was identified in a woman between 18 and 30 years old in good health. Sequenced input: blood. CDR3 residues: CASSLRPENTQYF. CDR3 sequence (DNA): TGTGCCAGCAGCCTAAGACCAGAAAATACGCAGTATTTT.